Included here is one TCR beta chain sequence, with context. Its matching antigen is unknown. The data derive from a study of cytomegalovirus exposure and HLA in healthy donors. V shed 7 bases, J shed 8 bases, and the junction held 11 bases outside the gene matches. CDR1 is SGHTA and CDR2 is FQGNSA in the germline V gene. This CDR3 region has 15 residues. The PCR had 60 Vbeta and 13 Jbeta primers. Assay used: immunoSEQ multiplex PCR; TCRdb lists only in-frame clones, some missing. The sample holds roughly 190,000 clones, around 87% seen once. Study results and limitations: The dataset shows that most TCR sequences were rare, while some public TCRs occurred in many donors. With further analysis later on, most CMV-associated TCR beta chains appeared HLA-restricted.

Sequenced sample: PBMCs. This clonotype was sampled from a woman aged 18-30 years in good health and CMV-seronegative. This chain uses TRBV7-2 with TRBJ2-1, with 10 bases matching TRBD1. In nucleotides, the CDR3 is TGTGCCAGCACCCTCAGACAGGGGGCGAGGGATGAGCAGTTCTTC. Its translation: CASTLRQGARDEQFF.